This section outlines one TCR beta chain sequence together with its context. The sample is drawn from a study of blood T cell repertoires in COVID-19. Study details: The United States, Italy and Spain were the sources of the acute and convalescent COVID-19 samples. PBMCs, B-cell-depleted T cells, or T cells provided the cDNA or gDNA that made up the material.

The germline V gene encodes CDR1 MDHEN and CDR2 SYDVKM. This CDR3 comprises 19 residues. Trimming shortened V by 2 bases and J by 1 base, and 20 bases separated the two germline ends. As processed by the authors: Reference gene primer amplification gave nucleated cell count estimates. Clones were sequenced by immunoSEQ multiplex PCR, and TCRdb holds only the in-frame ones, with some missing. Clone size and the V and J calls come from that table; the DNA yielded D and trimming. This sample carries about 200,000 clones, more than 75% of them seen once, and the ten largest clones take about 6%. The sample was peripheral blood. The chain recombines TRBV28 with TRBJ2-2; possible D gene TRBD1, 6 bases. The source of this sequence is a man at least 80 years old with acute or convalescent COVID-19. CDR3 bases: TGTGCCAGCAGTTTAATTGGTCCGCAAGGGGGACGGAACACCGGGGAGCTGTTTTTT. This codes for CASSLIGPQGGRNTGELFF.